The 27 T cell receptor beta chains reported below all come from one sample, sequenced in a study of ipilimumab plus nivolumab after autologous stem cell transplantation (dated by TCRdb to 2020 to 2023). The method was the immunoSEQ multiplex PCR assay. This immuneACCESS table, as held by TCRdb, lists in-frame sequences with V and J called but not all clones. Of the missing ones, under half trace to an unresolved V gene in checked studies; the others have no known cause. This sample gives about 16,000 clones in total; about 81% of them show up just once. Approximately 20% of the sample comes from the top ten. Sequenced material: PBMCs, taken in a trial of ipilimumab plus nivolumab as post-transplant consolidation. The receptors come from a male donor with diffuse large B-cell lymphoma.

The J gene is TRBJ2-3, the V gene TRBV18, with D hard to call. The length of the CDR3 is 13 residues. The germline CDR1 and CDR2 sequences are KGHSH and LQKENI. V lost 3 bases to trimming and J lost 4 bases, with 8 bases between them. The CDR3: CASSPLNADTQYF. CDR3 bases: TGTGCCAGCTCACCCCTGAATGCAGATACGCAGTATTTT.

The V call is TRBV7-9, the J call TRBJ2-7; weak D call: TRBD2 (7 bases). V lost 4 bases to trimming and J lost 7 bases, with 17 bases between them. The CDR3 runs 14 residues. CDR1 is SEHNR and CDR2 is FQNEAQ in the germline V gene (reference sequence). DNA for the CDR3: TGTGCCAGCAGCTCGCAAAGGGGGGGAGCGGAGCAGTACTTC. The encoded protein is CASSSQRGGAEQYF. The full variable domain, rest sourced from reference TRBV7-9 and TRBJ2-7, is DTGVSQNPRHKITKRGQNVTFRCDPISEHNRLYWYRQTLGQGPEFLTYFQNEAQLEKSRLLSDRFSAERPKGSFSTLEIQRTEQGDSAMYLCASSSQRGGAEQYFGPGTRLTVT.

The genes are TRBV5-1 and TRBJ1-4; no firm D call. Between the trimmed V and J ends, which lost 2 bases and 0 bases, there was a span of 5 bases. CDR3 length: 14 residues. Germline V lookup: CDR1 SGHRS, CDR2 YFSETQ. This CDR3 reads CASSLTTTNEKLFF. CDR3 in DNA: TGCGCCAGCAGCTTAACAACAACTAATGAAAAACTGTTTTTT.

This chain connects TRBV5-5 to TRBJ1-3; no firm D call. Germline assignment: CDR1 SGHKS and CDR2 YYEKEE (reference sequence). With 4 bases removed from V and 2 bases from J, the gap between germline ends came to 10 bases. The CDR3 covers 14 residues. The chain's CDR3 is CASSEPGTGNTIYF. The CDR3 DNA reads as TGTGCCAGCAGCGAACCGGGGACTGGAAACACCATATATTTT.

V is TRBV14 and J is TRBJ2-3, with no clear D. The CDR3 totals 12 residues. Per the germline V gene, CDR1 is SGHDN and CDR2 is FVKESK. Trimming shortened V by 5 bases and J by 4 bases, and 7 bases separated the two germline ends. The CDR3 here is CASSTTSDTQYF. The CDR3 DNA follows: TGTGCCAGCAGCACGACCTCAGATACGCAGTATTTT. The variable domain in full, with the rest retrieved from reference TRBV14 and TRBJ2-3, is EAGVTQFPSHSVIEKGQTVTLRCDPISGHDNLYWYRRVMGKEIKFLLHFVKESKQDESGMPNNRFLAERTGGTYSTLKVQPAELEDSGVYFCASSTTSDTQYFGPGTRLTVL.

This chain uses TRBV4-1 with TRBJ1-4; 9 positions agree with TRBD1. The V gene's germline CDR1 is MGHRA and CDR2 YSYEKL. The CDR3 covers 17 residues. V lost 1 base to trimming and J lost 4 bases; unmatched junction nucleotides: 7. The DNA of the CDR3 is TGCGCCAGCAGCCAAGGACAGGGGGTTGTGGATAATGAAAAACTGTTTTTT. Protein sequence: CASSQGQGVVDNEKLFF.

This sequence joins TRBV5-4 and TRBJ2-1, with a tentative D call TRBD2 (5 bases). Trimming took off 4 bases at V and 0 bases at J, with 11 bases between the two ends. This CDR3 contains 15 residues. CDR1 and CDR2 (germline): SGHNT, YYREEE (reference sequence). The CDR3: CASSPDSDSYNEQFF. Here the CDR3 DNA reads TGTGCCAGCAGCCCGGACTCTGACTCCTACAATGAGCAGTTCTTC.

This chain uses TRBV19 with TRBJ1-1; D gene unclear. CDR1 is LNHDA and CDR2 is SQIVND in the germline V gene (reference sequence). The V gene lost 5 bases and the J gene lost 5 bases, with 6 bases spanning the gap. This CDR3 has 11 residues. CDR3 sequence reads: CASSFLTEAFF. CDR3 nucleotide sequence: TGTGCCAGTAGTTTTTTAACTGAAGCTTTCTTT. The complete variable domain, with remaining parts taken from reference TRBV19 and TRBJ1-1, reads DGGITQSPKYLFRKEGQNVTLSCEQNLNHDAMYWYRQDPGQGLRLIYYSQIVNDFQKGDIAEGYSVSREKKESFPLTVTSAQKNPTAFYLCASSFLTEAFFGQGTRLTVV.

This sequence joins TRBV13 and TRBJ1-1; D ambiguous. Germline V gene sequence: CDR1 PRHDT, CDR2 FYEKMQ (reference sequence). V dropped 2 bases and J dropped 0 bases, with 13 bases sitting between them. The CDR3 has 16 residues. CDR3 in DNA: TGTGCCAGCAGCTTAACCCCTACAGCTATGAACACTGAAGCTTTCTTT. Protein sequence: CASSLTPTAMNTEAFF.

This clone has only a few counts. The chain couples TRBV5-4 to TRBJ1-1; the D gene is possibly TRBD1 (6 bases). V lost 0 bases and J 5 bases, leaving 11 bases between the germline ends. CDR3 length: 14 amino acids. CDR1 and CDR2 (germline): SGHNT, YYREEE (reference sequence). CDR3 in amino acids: CASSLDTGRTEAFF. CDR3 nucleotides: TGTGCCAGCAGCTTGGATACAGGGCGGACTGAAGCTTTCTTT.

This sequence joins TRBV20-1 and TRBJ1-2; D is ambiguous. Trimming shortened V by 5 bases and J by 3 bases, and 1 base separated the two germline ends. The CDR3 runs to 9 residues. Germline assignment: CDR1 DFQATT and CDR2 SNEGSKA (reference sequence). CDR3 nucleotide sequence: TGCAGTGCTGACTATGGCTACACCTTC. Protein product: CSADYGYTF.

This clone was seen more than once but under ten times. This CDR3 reads CASSSAGQGGQPQHF. The CDR3 bases are TGTGCCAGCAGTAGTGCCGGACAGGGGGGGCAGCCCCAGCATTTT. The V gene is TRBV6-5, the J gene TRBJ1-5; 10 bases line up with TRBD1. V dropped 5 bases and J dropped 7; count of bases not matched to a gene: 8. This CDR3 has 15 amino acids. The germline V gene encodes CDR1 MNHEY and CDR2 SVGAGI.

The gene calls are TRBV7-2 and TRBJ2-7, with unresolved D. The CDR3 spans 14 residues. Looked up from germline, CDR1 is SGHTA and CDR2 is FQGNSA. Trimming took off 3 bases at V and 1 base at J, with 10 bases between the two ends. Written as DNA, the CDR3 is TGTGCCAGCAGCTTGGCCAGGAAATCCTACGAGCAGTACTTC. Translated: CASSLARKSYEQYF.

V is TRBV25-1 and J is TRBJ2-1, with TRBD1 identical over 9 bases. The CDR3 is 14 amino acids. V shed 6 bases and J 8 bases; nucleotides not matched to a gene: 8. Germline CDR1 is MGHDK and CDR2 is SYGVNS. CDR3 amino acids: CASRRQGELDEQFF. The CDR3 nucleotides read TGTGCCAGCAGAAGACAGGGGGAGTTGGATGAGCAGTTCTTC. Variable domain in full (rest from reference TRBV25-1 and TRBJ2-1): EADIYQTPRYLVIGTGKKITLECSQTMGHDKMYWYQQDPGMELHLIHYSYGVNSTEKGDLSSESTVSRIRTEHFPLTLESARPSHTSQYLCASRRQGELDEQFFGPGTRLTVL.

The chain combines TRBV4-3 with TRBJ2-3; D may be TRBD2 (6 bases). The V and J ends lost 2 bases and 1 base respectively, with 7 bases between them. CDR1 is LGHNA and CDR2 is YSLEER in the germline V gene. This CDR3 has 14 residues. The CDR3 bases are TGCGCCAGCAGCCAATCGGGGGGCACAGATACGCAGTATTTT. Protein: CASSQSGGTDTQYF.

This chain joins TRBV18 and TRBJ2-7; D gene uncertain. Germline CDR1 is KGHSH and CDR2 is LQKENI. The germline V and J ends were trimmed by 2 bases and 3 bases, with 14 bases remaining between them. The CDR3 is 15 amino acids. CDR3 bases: TGTGCCAGCTCACCATTCTCGGGTCCCGACTACGAGCAGTACTTC. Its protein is CASSPFSGPDYEQYF.

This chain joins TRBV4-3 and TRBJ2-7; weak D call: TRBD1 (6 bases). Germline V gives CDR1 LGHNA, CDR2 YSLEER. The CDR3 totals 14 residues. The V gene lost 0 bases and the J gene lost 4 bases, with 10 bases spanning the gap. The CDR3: CASSQEVGAYEQYF. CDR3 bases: TGCGCCAGCAGCCAAGAAGTGGGGGCATACGAGCAGTACTTC.

The DNA for the CDR3 is TGTGCCAGCAGCCCCTGGGAGGGGGCGGGAAACACCATATATTTT. It yields the protein CASSPWEGAGNTIYF. The V gene is TRBV7-2, the J gene TRBJ1-3; 7 bases line up with TRBD1. The CDR3 covers 15 residues. Germline loops: CDR1 SGHTA, CDR2 FQGNSA. With 5 bases clipped from V and 4 bases from J, the junction kept 8 bases outside the gene matches.

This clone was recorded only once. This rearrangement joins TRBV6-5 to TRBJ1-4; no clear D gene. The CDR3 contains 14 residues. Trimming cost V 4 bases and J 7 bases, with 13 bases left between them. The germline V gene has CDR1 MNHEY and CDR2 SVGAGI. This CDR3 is CASSFGVPGEKLFF. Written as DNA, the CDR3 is TGTGCCAGCAGTTTTGGGGTCCCTGGTGAAAAACTGTTTTTT.

The CDR3 sequence is CASPPSDSNNEQFF. DNA for the CDR3: TGTGCGTCTCCACCGTCGGACAGTAACAATGAGCAGTTCTTC. This sequence joins TRBV2 and TRBJ2-1; D is possibly TRBD1 (6 bases). The CDR3 consists of 14 residues. Per the germline V gene, CDR1 is SNHLY and CDR2 is FYNNEI.

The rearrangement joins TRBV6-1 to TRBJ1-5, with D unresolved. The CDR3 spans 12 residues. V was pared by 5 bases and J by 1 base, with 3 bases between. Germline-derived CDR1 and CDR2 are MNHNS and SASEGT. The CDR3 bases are TGTGCCAGCAGTCGGAGCAATCAGCCCCAGCATTTT. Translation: CASSRSNQPQHF.

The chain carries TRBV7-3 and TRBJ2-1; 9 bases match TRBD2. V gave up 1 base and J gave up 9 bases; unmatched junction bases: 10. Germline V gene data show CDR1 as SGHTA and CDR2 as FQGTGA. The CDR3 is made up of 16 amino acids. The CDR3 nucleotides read TGTGCCAGCAGCTTAAGCGTCGCTAGCGGGATTAGTGAGCAGTTCTTC. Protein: CASSLSVASGISEQFF. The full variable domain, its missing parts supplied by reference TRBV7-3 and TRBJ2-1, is GAGVSQTPSNKVTEKGKYVELRCDPISGHTALYWYRQSLGQGPEFLIYFQGTGAADDSGLPNDRFFAVRPEGSVSTLKIQRTERGDSAVYLCASSLSVASGISEQFFGPGTRLTVL.

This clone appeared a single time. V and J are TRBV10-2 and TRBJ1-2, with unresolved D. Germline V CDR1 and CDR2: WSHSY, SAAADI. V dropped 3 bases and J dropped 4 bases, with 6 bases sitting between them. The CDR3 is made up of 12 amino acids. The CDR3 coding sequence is TGCGCCAGCAGTGAAGGAGCCTATGGCTACACCTTC. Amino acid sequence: CASSEGAYGYTF.

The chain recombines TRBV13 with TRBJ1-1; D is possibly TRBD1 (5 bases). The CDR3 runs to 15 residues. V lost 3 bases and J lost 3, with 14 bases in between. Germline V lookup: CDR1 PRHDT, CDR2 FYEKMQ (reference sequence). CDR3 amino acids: CASSFTQGAYTEAFF. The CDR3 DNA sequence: TGTGCCAGCAGCTTTACTCAGGGAGCATACACTGAAGCTTTCTTT.

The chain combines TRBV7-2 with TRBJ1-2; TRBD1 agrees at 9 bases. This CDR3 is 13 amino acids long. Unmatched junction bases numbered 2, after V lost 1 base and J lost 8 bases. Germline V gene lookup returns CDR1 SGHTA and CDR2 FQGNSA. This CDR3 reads CASSLDRGHGYTF. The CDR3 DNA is TGTGCCAGCAGCTTAGACAGGGGGCACGGCTACACCTTC.

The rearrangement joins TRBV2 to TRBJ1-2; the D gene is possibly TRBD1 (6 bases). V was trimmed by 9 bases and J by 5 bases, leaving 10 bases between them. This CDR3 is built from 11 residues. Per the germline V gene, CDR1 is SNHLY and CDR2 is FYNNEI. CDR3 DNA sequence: TGTGCCAGGAGGACAGCTTATGGCTACACCTTC. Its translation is CARRTAYGYTF.

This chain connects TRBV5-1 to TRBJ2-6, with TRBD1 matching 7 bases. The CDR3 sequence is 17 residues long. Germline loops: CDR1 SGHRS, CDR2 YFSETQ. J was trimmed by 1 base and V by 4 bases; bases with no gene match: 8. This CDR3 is CASSQQGTRSGANVLTF. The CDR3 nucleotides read TGCGCCAGCAGCCAACAGGGGACAAGGTCTGGGGCCAACGTCCTGACTTTC.